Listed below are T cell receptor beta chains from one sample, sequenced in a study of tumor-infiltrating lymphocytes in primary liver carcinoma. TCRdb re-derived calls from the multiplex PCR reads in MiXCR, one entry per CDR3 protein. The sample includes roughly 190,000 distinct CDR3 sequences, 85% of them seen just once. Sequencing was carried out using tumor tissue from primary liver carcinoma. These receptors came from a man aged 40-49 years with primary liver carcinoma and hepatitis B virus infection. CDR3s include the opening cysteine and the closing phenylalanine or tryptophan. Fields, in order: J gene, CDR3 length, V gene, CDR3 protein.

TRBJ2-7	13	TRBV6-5	CASRGIGGYEQYF
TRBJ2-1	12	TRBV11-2	CASSYATDEKFF
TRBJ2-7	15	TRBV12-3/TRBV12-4	CASSLGQGTTYEQYF
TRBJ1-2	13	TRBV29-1	CIVVVGVSYGYSF
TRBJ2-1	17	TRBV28	CASSQPRASRRTNKQFF
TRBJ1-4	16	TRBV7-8	CASSPQRTGGNEKLFF
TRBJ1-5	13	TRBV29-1	CSVGMVNNQPQHF
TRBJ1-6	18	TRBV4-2	CASSQDTWGTGVNSSLQF
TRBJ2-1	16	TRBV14	CASSTVAGWINNEQFF
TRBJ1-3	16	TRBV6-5	CTSSFGQGRVGNTIYF
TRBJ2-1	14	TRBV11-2	CTSTLSGFDNEQFF
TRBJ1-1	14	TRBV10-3	CAVGSRDRGPEAFF
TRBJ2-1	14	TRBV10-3	CAIRWTSGDNKQFF
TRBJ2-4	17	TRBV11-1	CVNSFPGTSGTKNIQYF
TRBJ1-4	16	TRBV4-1	CASSPELAGASEKLFF
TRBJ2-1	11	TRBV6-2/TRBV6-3	CANSGSGSRLF
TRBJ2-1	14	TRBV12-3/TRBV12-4	CGSSPAGGFNEQFF
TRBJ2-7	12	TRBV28	CASKGQGHEQYF
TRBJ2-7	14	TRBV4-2	CASNRDREGHEQYF
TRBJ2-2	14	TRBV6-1	CASSPTVFPGELFF
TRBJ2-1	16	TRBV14	CVSSAIAGWVNNEQFF